This entry lists 24 T cell receptor beta chains sequenced from one sample in a study of human T cells and chemical hapten exposure. Time point described: healthy volunteer bleed at 2 weeks. Unfractionated whole blood yielded the extracted total RNA. From the RACE reads, TCRdb called clonotypes with MiXCR, one entry per CDR3 protein. The profile shows about 130,000 distinct CDR3 sequences, approximately 8.3% of them singletons. Sequences were obtained from whole blood. Source of these receptors: a male donor in good health. Some clones in this sample may be carry-over from other donors' samples.

This clonotype was seen more than once but under ten times. The chain links TRBV25-1 to TRBJ1-5; no clear D. With 2 bases removed from V and 7 bases from J, the gap between germline ends came to 15 bases. This CDR3 has 15 residues. Germline lookup yields CDR1 MGHDK and CDR2 SYGVNS. This CDR3 reads CASSEELGFTQPQHF. The CDR3 nucleotides are TGTGCCAGCAGTGAAGAATTGGGGTTTACGCAGCCCCAGCATTTT. Drawing the rest from reference TRBV25-1 and TRBJ1-5, the complete variable domain is EADIYQTPRYLVIGTGKKITLECSQTMGHDKMYWYQQDPGMELHLIHYSYGVNSTEKGDLSSESTVSRIRTEHFPLTLESARPSHTSQYLCASSEELGFTQPQHFGDGTRLSIL.

This clonotype occurred a few times. The J gene is TRBJ1-5, the V gene TRBV12-3 or TRBV12-4, with D possibly matching TRBD1 (5 bases). V was clipped by 5 bases and J by 0 bases, with 14 bases between them. CDR3 length: 16 amino acids. CDR3 nucleotide sequence: TGTGCCAGCAGTCTGGGCGGACAAAATAGCAATCAGCCCCAGCATTTT. It specifies CASSLGGQNSNQPQHF.

This clonotype was recorded at least ten times. The chain combines TRBV5-1 with TRBJ2-1, with 10 bases that match TRBD2. The V gene's germline CDR1 is SGHRS and CDR2 YFSETQ. V shed 0 bases and J 7 bases; nucleotides not matched to a gene: 10. The length of the CDR3 is 17 residues. In DNA form, the CDR3 reads TGCGCCAGCAGCTTGGCCGGGGCTAGCGGGAGTAAAAATGAGCAGTTCTTC. The encoded protein is CASSLAGASGSKNEQFF.

This clonotype occurred a few times. This chain links TRBV19 with TRBJ1-6; D unclear. Between the trimmed V and J ends, which lost 5 bases and 7 bases, there was a span of 9 bases. Germline lookup yields CDR1 LNHDA and CDR2 SQIVND (reference sequence). This CDR3 contains 13 residues. The chain's CDR3 is CASSAAGNSPLHF. CDR3 DNA sequence: TGTGCCAGTAGTGCAGCGGGAAATTCACCCCTCCACTTT.

The genes are TRBV3-1 and TRBJ2-3; 10 positions match TRBD2. The junction had 3 bases not matched to a gene; V was cut back by 4 bases and J by 5 bases. This CDR3 is 14 amino acids long. Germline V lookup: CDR1 LGHDT, CDR2 YNNKEL (reference sequence). The CDR3 sequence: CASSRLAGEDTQYF. The CDR3 DNA follows: TGTGCCAGCAGCCGACTAGCGGGCGAAGATACGCAGTATTTT.

In its sample, this clonotype was seen many times. The chain recombines TRBV12-3 or TRBV12-4 with TRBJ2-1; TRBD1 aligns across 7 bases. The CDR3 runs to 15 residues. The V and J ends lost 3 bases and 5 bases, in that order; junction bases with no gene match: 7. CDR3 sequence (DNA): TGTGCCAGCAGTTTCTCAACGACAGGGAACAATGAGCAGTTCTTC. It encodes CASSFSTTGNNEQFF.

Only a few counts were recorded for this clonotype. The rearrangement joins TRBV6-5 to TRBJ2-7; D is unclear. The V gene's germline CDR1 is MNHEY and CDR2 SVGAGI. V was cut by 0 bases and J by 3 bases, with 9 bases left in between. The CDR3 contains 14 residues. This CDR3 is CASSYSTVVYEQYF. CDR3 DNA: TGTGCCAGCAGTTACTCCACGGTAGTCTACGAGCAGTACTTC.

This chain joins TRBV20-1 and TRBJ2-1; TRBD2 aligns across 7 bases. Trimming at V came to 1 base and at J to 3 bases, leaving 12 bases not matched to a gene. This CDR3 is 17 amino acids long. Germline V gene lookup returns CDR1 DFQATT and CDR2 SNEGSKA (reference sequence). The CDR3 here is CSARGHHGGRIYNEQFF. Written as DNA, the CDR3 is TGCAGTGCTAGAGGCCACCATGGCGGGAGAATCTACAATGAGCAGTTCTTC.

This clonotype was seen ten or more times. CDR3 nucleotides: TGTGCCAGCAGCTTAGCCCGGGACAGGGGGAAGATCCCCTATAATTCACCCCTCCACTTT. This encodes CASSLARDRGKIPYNSPLHF. The chain employs TRBV7-2 and TRBJ1-6; 11 bases map to TRBD1. Trimming at V came to 0 bases and at J to 2 bases, leaving 9 bases not matched to a gene. Germline V gene lookup returns CDR1 SGHTA and CDR2 FQGNSA. CDR3 length equals 20 residues.

There are a few counts of this clonotype. The genes are TRBV27 and TRBJ2-4; D call uncertain. The CDR3 is made up of 14 amino acids. Germline CDR1 reads MNHEY; CDR2 reads SMNVEV (reference sequence). Trimming stripped 3 bases from V and 0 bases from J, with 6 bases between. This CDR3 reads CASSLRLAKNIQYF. The CDR3 DNA sequence: TGTGCCAGCAGTTTGCGGCTAGCCAAAAACATTCAGTACTTC.

At least ten counts were recorded for this clonotype. This chain joins TRBV7-2 and TRBJ1-5; weak D call: TRBD1 (5 bases). This CDR3 has 15 residues. V lost 1 base and J lost 4, with 11 bases in between. Looked up from germline, CDR1 is SGHTA and CDR2 is FQGNSA. The CDR3 here is CASSLGPDRNQPQHF. In DNA, the CDR3 is TGTGCCAGCAGCTTAGGGCCCGACAGAAATCAGCCCCAGCATTTT.

The chain has TRBV12-5 and TRBJ2-7; 8 nucleotides align to TRBD2. V shed 3 bases and J 2 bases; nucleotides not matched to a gene: 3. This CDR3 contains 14 residues. Per germline, CDR1 LGHNT and CDR2 FRNRAP. This chain's CDR3 is CASGFSGGPYEQYF. DNA of the CDR3: TGTGCTAGTGGTTTCTCGGGAGGGCCCTACGAGCAGTACTTC.

The chain has TRBV5-1 and TRBJ2-1; 8 bases are a match to TRBD2. Germline V CDR1 and CDR2: SGHRS, YFSETQ. With V trimmed by 0 bases and J by 3 bases, 5 bases remained unmatched. This CDR3 spans 16 amino acids. The DNA of the CDR3 is TGCGCCAGCAGCTTGGAGATTAGCGGGATCTACAATGAGCAGTTCTTC. Its translation is CASSLEISGIYNEQFF.

This clonotype was counted only a few times. The genes are TRBV9 and TRBJ1-1; no reliable D call. CDR1 and CDR2 from the germline V gene are SGDLS and YYNGEE. V was cut by 0 bases and J by 6 bases, with 15 bases left in between. The CDR3 is 15 amino acids. This chain's CDR3 is CASSVDWVLRPEAFF. The CDR3 nucleotides read TGTGCCAGCAGCGTAGACTGGGTCCTAAGGCCTGAAGCTTTCTTT.

The CDR3 is CASSLGGKRELFF. The CDR3 DNA follows: TGTGCCAGCAGCTTAGGCGGAAAGCGGGAGCTGTTTTTT. The V call is TRBV7-2, the J call TRBJ2-2; D remains ambiguous. The CDR3 loop spans 13 amino acids. The ends were cut back, 1 base at V and 9 bases at J, with 9 bases in the middle. CDR1 SGHTA and CDR2 FQGNSA come from the germline V gene.

The chain employs TRBV7-9 and TRBJ2-1; 7 nucleotides match TRBD2. V lost 5 bases and J lost 4; bases outside the gene matches: 8. Germline lookup yields CDR1 SEHNR and CDR2 FQNEAQ (reference sequence). The CDR3 sequence is 15 residues long. The CDR3 sequence: CASSQRGGSYNEQFF. Here the CDR3 DNA reads TGTGCCAGCAGCCAGCGTGGCGGGAGTTACAATGAGCAGTTCTTC.

J is TRBJ2-5 and V is TRBV6-5; 9 bases map to TRBD1. Germline CDR1 MNHEY, CDR2 SVGAGI. Trimming removed 4 bases from V and 0 bases from J; junction bases left unmatched: 9. This CDR3 contains 17 residues. CDR3 sequence reads: CASSSYRGRRDQETQYF. The CDR3 DNA sequence: TGTGCCAGCAGTTCTTACAGGGGGCGCAGAGACCAAGAGACCCAGTACTTC.

This clonotype was counted many times. The rearrangement joins TRBV20-1 to TRBJ2-2; D gene unclear. CDR1 and CDR2 (germline): DFQATT, SNEGSKA (reference sequence). The CDR3 consists of 13 residues. V was clipped by 2 bases and J by 2 bases, with 6 bases between them. As DNA, the CDR3 is TGCAGTGCTAGAAAGAGAAACACCGGGGAGCTGTTTTTT. Translation gives CSARKRNTGELFF.

This clonotype appeared a few times. V usage is TRBV5-6 and J usage is TRBJ2-1; D gene unclear. V lost 0 bases to trimming and J lost 5 bases, with 12 bases between them. Germline lookup yields CDR1 SGHDT and CDR2 YYEEEE. CDR3 length: 15 amino acids. The CDR3 coding sequence is TGTGCCAGCAGCTTGGAAGGTCTTTCGGACAATGAGCAGTTCTTC. It yields the protein CASSLEGLSDNEQFF.

This clonotype was detected ten times or more. The chain has TRBV5-4 and TRBJ2-7; TRBD2 is a possible D gene (6 bases). Trimming removed 2 bases from V and 6 bases from J, with 15 bases in between. This CDR3 contains 14 residues. The germline V gene has CDR1 SGHNT and CDR2 YYREEE (reference sequence). This chain's CDR3 is CASSFKGGLFEQYF. Written as DNA, the CDR3 is TGTGCCAGCAGCTTCAAGGGAGGACTTTTCGAGCAGTACTTC.

This rearrangement joins TRBV5-1 to TRBJ2-3; 7 nucleotides match TRBD1. This CDR3 has 15 residues. The germline V gene encodes CDR1 SGHRS and CDR2 YFSETQ. V lost 2 bases and J lost 3; bases outside the gene matches: 6. The CDR3 reads CASSLGDSTTDTQYF. Here the CDR3 DNA reads TGCGCCAGCAGCTTAGGGGACAGTACTACAGATACGCAGTATTTT.

This clonotype came up many times. The chain has TRBV11-2 and TRBJ2-1, with D possibly matching TRBD2 (6 bases). The V end was cut by 4 bases, the J end by 2 bases, with 18 bases between. The V gene's germline CDR1 is SGHAT and CDR2 FQNNGV. CDR3 length equals 17 residues. CDR3 region: CASSSFGLAFTYNEQFF. The CDR3 DNA sequence: TGTGCCAGCAGCTCCTTTGGGCTAGCGTTCACCTACAATGAGCAGTTCTTC.

The chain is built from TRBV30 and TRBJ2-1, with D unclear. The V end lost 3 bases, the J end lost 7 bases, and 4 bases lay between the germline ends. The length of the CDR3 is 10 residues. Germline loops: CDR1 GTSNPN, CDR2 SVGIG (reference sequence). Here the CDR3 reads CAWRRNEQFF. The CDR3 bases are TGTGCCTGGAGAAGGAATGAGCAGTTCTTC.

The table lists this clonotype with many counts. V usage is TRBV2 and J usage is TRBJ2-1; 7 bases are shared with TRBD1. CDR3 size: 14 residues. Germline V gene sequence: CDR1 SNHLY, CDR2 FYNNEI. V lost 6 bases to trimming and J lost 6 bases; unmatched junction nucleotides: 8. CDR3 coding DNA: TGTGCCAGCAGCCTACAGGGGTACCGCAATGAGCAGTTCTTC. Translation gives CASSLQGYRNEQFF. Variable domain in full (rest from reference TRBV2 and TRBJ2-1): EPEVTQTPSHQVTQMGQEVILRCVPISNHLYFYWYRQILGQKVEFLVSFYNNEISEKSEIFDDQFSVERPDGSNFTLKIRSTKLEDSAMYFCASSLQGYRNEQFFGPGTRLTVL.